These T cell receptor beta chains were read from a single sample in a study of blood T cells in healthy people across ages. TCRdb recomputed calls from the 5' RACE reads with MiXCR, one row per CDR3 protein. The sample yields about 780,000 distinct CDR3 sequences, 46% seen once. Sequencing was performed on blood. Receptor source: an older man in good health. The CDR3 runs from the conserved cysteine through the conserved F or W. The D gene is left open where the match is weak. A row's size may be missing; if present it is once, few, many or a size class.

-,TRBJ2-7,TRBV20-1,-,CSASNGAEQYF,TGCAGTGCAAGCAACGGGGCCGAGCAGTACTTC
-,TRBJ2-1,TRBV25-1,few,CASSELWESGQFF,TGTGCCAGCAGTGAATTGTGGGAATCGGGGCAGTTCTTC
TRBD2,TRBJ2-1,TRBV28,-,CASSPWSGGDYNEQFF,TGTGCCAGCAGCCCATGGTCGGGGGGGGATTACAATGAGCAGTTCTTC
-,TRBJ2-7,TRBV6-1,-,CASQLRVNSYEQYF,TGTGCCAGCCAGCTCAGGGTAAACTCCTACGAGCAGTACTTC
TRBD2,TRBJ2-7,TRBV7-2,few,CASSRAVAGYNEQYF,TGTGCCAGCAGTCGTGCGGTAGCGGGATACAATGAGCAGTACTTC
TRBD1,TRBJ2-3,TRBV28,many,CASSSVDRAKFPTQYF,TGTGCCAGCAGTTCTGTAGACAGGGCCAAGTTTCCTACGCAGTATTTT
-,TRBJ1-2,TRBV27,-,CASSSGQLVNGYTF,TGTGCCAGCAGTTCCGGACAGCTCGTCAATGGCTACACCTTC
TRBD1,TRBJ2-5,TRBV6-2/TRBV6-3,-,CASSYRGTGRLETQYF,TGTGCCAGCAGTTACAGGGGGACAGGGCGACTAGAGACCCAGTACTTC
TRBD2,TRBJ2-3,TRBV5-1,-,CASSPSAGGPNTQYF,TGCGCCAGCAGCCCCTCAGCGGGAGGGCCAAATACGCAGTATTTT
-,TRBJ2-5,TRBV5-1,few,CASSLDGGGGIGTQYF,TGCGCCAGCAGCTTGGACGGCGGAGGAGGAATCGGGACCCAGTACTTC
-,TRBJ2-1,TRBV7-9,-,CASSLDEAYNEQFF,TGTGCCAGCAGCTTAGACGAGGCGTACAATGAGCAGTTCTTC
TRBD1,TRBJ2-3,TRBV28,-,CASSRRDRASGTQYF,TGTGCCAGCAGCCGGAGGGACAGGGCCTCCGGTACGCAGTATTTT
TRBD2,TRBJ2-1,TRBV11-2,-,CASSLRLASGRTNNEQFF,TGTGCCAGCAGCTTACGCTTGGCTAGCGGGAGGACAAACAATGAGCAGTTCTTC
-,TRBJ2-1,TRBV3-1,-,CASSQDPRRHEQFF,TGTGCCAGCAGCCAAGACCCGCGAAGACATGAGCAGTTCTTC
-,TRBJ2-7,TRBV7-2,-,CASSTRQLSSYEQYF,TGTGCCAGCAGCACCCGACAGTTAAGCTCCTACGAGCAGTACTTC
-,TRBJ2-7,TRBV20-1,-,CSISGPGSPYEQYF,TGCAGTATAAGCGGACCCGGGAGCCCCTACGAGCAGTACTTC
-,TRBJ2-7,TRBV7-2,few,CASSLVDGSHEQYF,TGTGCCAGCAGCTTAGTTGATGGAAGCCACGAGCAGTACTTC
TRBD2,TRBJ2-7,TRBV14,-,CASSVLTSGRSYEQYF,TGTGCCAGCAGCGTACTGACTAGCGGACGATCCTACGAGCAGTACTTC
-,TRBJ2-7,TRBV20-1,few,CSAEGRVGSYEQYF,TGCAGTGCTGAGGGACGAGTGGGGAGTTACGAGCAGTACTTC
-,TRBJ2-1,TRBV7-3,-,CASSSLDRPNEQFF,TGTGCCAGCAGCTCTCTGGACAGACCCAATGAGCAGTTCTTC
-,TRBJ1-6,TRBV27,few,CASSPLRGDNSPLHF,TGTGCCAGCAGTCCGCTCAGGGGTGACAATTCACCCCTCCACTTT
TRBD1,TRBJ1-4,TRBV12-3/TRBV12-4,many,CASSSTGTNEKLFF,TGTGCCAGCAGTTCGACAGGGACTAATGAAAAACTGTTTTTT
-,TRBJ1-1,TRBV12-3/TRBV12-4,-,CASSDRGGHTEAFF,TGTGCCAGCAGCGATAGGGGAGGGCACACTGAAGCTTTCTTT
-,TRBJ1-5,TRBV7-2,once,CASSFGQRDQPQHF,TGTGCCAGCAGCTTCGGACAGAGGGATCAGCCCCAGCATTTT
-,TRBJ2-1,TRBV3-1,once,CASSQVTRGTRNEQFF,TGTGCCAGCAGCCAAGTAACTAGGGGAACTAGGAATGAGCAGTTCTTC
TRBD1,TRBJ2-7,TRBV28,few,CASSFRDRGPLADEQYF,TGTGCCAGCAGTTTTCGGGACAGGGGTCCCTTAGCCGACGAGCAGTACTTC
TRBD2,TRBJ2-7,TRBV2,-,CASRVGGSDYEQYF,TGTGCCAGCAGAGTGGGCGGGAGCGACTACGAGCAGTACTTC
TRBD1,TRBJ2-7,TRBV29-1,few,CSVSTGQGTEQYF,TGCAGCGTGTCGACGGGACAGGGGACGGAGCAGTACTTC
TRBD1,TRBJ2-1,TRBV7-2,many,CASSFDRGPFNNEQFF,TGTGCCAGCAGCTTTGACAGGGGGCCTTTTAACAATGAGCAGTTCTTC
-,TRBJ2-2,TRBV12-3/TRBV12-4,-,CASSLHGGPGELFF,TGTGCCAGCAGTTTACATGGGGGGCCCGGGGAGCTGTTTTTT
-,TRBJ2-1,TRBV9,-,CASSDAGTYNEQFF,TGTGCCAGCAGCGACGCGGGAACCTACAATGAGCAGTTCTTC
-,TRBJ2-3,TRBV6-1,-,CASGSMGVSTDTQYF,TGTGCCAGCGGTTCCATGGGAGTCAGCACAGATACGCAGTATTTT
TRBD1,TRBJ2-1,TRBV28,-,CASRTGQNEQFF,TGTGCCAGCCGGACAGGGCAGAATGAGCAGTTCTTC
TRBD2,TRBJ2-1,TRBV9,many,CASSVEGLAAVGNEQFF,TGTGCCAGCAGCGTAGAGGGACTAGCGGCCGTCGGCAATGAGCAGTTCTTC
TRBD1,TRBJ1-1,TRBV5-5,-,CASSSDRAGEAFF,TGTGCCAGCAGCTCGGACAGGGCAGGGGAAGCTTTCTTT
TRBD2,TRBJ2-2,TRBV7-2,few,CASTSTSGRAGELFF,TGTGCCAGCACCTCGACTAGCGGGAGGGCCGGGGAGCTGTTTTTT
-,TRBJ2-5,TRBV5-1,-,CASRQQPQETQYF,TGCGCCAGCAGACAACAGCCACAAGAGACCCAGTACTTC
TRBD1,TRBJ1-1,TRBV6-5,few,CASRDRGYKDEAFF,TGTGCCAGCAGGGACAGGGGCTATAAAGATGAAGCTTTCTTT
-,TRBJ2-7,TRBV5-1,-,CASSLAGGAYVQYF,TGCGCCAGCAGCTTGGCCGGCGGGGCCTACGTGCAGTACTTC
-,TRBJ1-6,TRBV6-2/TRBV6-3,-,CASRPGESPLHF,TGTGCCAGCCGACCGGGCGAATCACCCCTCCACTTT
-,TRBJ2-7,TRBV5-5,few,CASSVAVRGWEQYF,TGTGCCAGCAGCGTGGCTGTCAGGGGTTGGGAGCAGTACTTC
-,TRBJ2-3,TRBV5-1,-,CASSLAQNPRTDTQYF,TGCGCCAGCAGCTTGGCGCAGAACCCCCGCACAGATACGCAGTATTTT